One sample yielded the 30 T cell receptor beta chains listed below, sequenced in a study of T cell responses to AZD1222 COVID-19 vaccine. Profiling relied on immunoSEQ multiplex PCR, and the TCRdb table lists in-frame clones only, not all of them. The data show over 100,000 clones, around 94% seen once. This specimen was peripheral blood, taken on day 0 of AZD1222 vaccination. These TCRs come from an adult in good health.

This chain uses TRBV10-3 with TRBJ1-1, with a possible D match to TRBD1 (6 bases). CDR3 size: 12 residues. Germline CDR1 is ENHRY and CDR2 is SYGVKD. V was shortened by 6 bases and J by 5 bases, with 10 bases between the two germline ends. The DNA of the CDR3 is TGTGCCATCAGGGACAGTGGGACTGAAGCTTTCTTT. Translating gives CAIRDSGTEAFF.

V is TRBV24-1 and J is TRBJ2-2; 10 bases map to TRBD2. There are 16 residues in the CDR3. V was pared by 7 bases and J by 1 base, with 5 bases of the junction left unmatched. The germline CDR1 and CDR2 sequences are KGHDR and SFDVKD. The CDR3 bases are TGTGCCACCAGAGCGGGAGGGCCTGGGAACACCGGGGAGCTGTTTTTT. Residues: CATRAGGPGNTGELFF.

This sequence joins TRBV6-5 and TRBJ1-2; D not resolved. Looked up from germline, CDR1 is MNHEY and CDR2 is SVGAGI. The germline V and J ends were trimmed by 2 bases and 1 base, with 5 bases remaining between them. The CDR3 is 13 residues long. The CDR3 here is CASSYDHNYGYTF. In DNA form, the CDR3 reads TGTGCCAGCAGTTACGATCATAACTATGGCTACACCTTC.

The chain joins TRBV30 to TRBJ2-5; a weak D match, TRBD2 (5 bases). Trimming pared 1 base from V and 5 bases from J, leaving 8 bases between. The CDR3 contains 12 residues. Germline V gene data show CDR1 as GTSNPN and CDR2 as SVGIG (reference sequence). This CDR3 is CAWSAAGETQYF. Written as DNA, the CDR3 is TGTGCCTGGAGTGCCGCGGGCGAGACCCAGTACTTC. The full variable domain, completed using reference TRBV30 and TRBJ2-5, is SQTIHQWPATLVQPVGSPLSLECTVEGTSNPNLYWYRQAAGRGLQLLFYSVGIGQISSEVPQNLSASRPQDRQFILSSKKLLLSDSGFYLCAWSAAGETQYFGPGTRLLVL.

The chain is built from TRBV9 and TRBJ1-2; D remains ambiguous. Germline V gives CDR1 SGDLS, CDR2 YYNGEE. The CDR3 has 16 amino acids. Between the trimmed V and J ends, which lost 3 bases and 4 bases, there was a span of 19 bases. CDR3 amino acids: CASSGRTGTWGYGYTF. The CDR3 nucleotides read TGTGCCAGCAGCGGCCGGACGGGAACCTGGGGCTATGGCTACACCTTC. Complete variable domain (other parts from reference TRBV9 and TRBJ1-2): DSGVTQTPKHLITATGQRVTLRCSPRSGDLSVYWYQQSLDQGLQFLIQYYNGEERAKGNILERFSAQQFPDLHSELNLSSLELGDSALYFCASSGRTGTWGYGYTFGSGTRLTVV.

This rearrangement joins TRBV19 to TRBJ2-3; 10 nucleotides line up with TRBD2. This CDR3 spans 16 amino acids. Per germline, CDR1 LNHDA and CDR2 SQIVND (reference sequence). Losses at the gene ends were 5 bases for V and 5 bases for J; bases not matched to a gene: 10. The CDR3 DNA sequence: TGTGCCAGTAGTTCCCCCCTAGCGGGAGCTAGAGATACGCAGTATTTT. Its protein product is CASSSPLAGARDTQYF.

The J gene is TRBJ1-1, the V gene TRBV30; 7 bases fit TRBD1. The trim removed 3 bases at V and 1 base at J, leaving 8 bases unmatched. Germline V lookup: CDR1 GTSNPN, CDR2 SVGIG (reference sequence). This CDR3 is built from 15 residues. The CDR3 sequence: CAWSALTGANTEAFF. The CDR3 DNA follows: TGTGCCTGGAGCGCGCTAACAGGGGCGAACACTGAAGCTTTCTTT.

The chain employs TRBV28 and TRBJ2-7, with D hard to call. Per the germline V gene, CDR1 is MDHEN and CDR2 is SYDVKM. The CDR3 length is 14 residues. The ends were cut back, 5 bases at V and 0 bases at J, with 11 bases in the middle. The CDR3, as DNA: TGTGCCAGCAGTCTCCCGACATCCTCCTACGAGCAGTACTTC. Translation: CASSLPTSSYEQYF.

This chain uses TRBV5-4 with TRBJ2-4; D might be TRBD1 (5 bases). V lost 0 bases and J 3 bases, leaving 19 bases between the germline ends. The CDR3 contains 18 residues. The germline gives CDR1 SGHNT, CDR2 YYREEE (reference sequence). The CDR3 sequence is CASSLEVTRVQGKNIQYF. The CDR3 DNA reads as TGTGCCAGCAGCTTGGAAGTTACCAGGGTCCAAGGCAAAAACATTCAGTACTTC.

The chain is built from TRBV5-5 and TRBJ1-2; 8 nucleotides line up with TRBD1. With 0 bases clipped from V and 8 bases from J, the junction kept 9 bases outside the gene matches. From germline, CDR1 is SGHKS and CDR2 YYEKEE (reference sequence). The CDR3 length is 15 residues. The CDR3 coding sequence is TGTGCCAGCAGCTTGGGAGGACAGGGAGTAGAAGGCTACACCTTC. This gives the protein CASSLGGQGVEGYTF.

The chain carries TRBV7-9 and TRBJ2-1, with 7 bases aligning to TRBD2. Germline values: CDR1 SEHNR, CDR2 FQNEAQ (reference sequence). After removal of 1 base from V and 8 bases from J, the junction contained 8 bases not matched to a gene. This CDR3 is built from 15 residues. The CDR3 DNA reads as TGTGCCAGCAGCTTAGTCGGGTCGGGGGGTGATGAGCAGTTCTTC. Translating gives CASSLVGSGGDEQFF. The whole variable domain, filled in from reference TRBV7-9 and TRBJ2-1, reads DTGVSQNPRHKITKRGQNVTFRCDPISEHNRLYWYRQTLGQGPEFLTYFQNEAQLEKSRLLSDRFSAERPKGSFSTLEIQRTEQGDSAMYLCASSLVGSGGDEQFFGPGTRLTVL.

V and J are TRBV27 and TRBJ1-1, with a tentative D call TRBD1 (6 bases). The germline V and J ends were trimmed by 5 bases and 0 bases, with 16 bases remaining between them. The CDR3 length is 16 residues. CDR1 is MNHEY and CDR2 is SMNVEV in the germline V gene (reference sequence). The CDR3 sequence: CASSNHRVGLNTEAFF. The CDR3 region has the DNA TGTGCCAGCAGTAACCACAGGGTGGGCCTGAACACTGAAGCTTTCTTT.

V is TRBV7-2 and J is TRBJ2-7; unclear D gene. CDR1 and CDR2 from the germline V gene are SGHTA and FQGNSA. The CDR3 is 13 residues long. V lost 5 bases and J lost 9, with 17 bases in between. DNA for the CDR3: TGTGCCAGCAGCCCCAAGAACACCCAAGGGCAGTACTTC. Its translation: CASSPKNTQGQYF.

This chain links TRBV18 with TRBJ2-7; TRBD2 matches at 9 bases. CDR3 length: 14 amino acids. Losses at the gene ends were 4 bases for V and 6 bases for J; bases not matched to a gene: 7. Germline-derived CDR1 and CDR2 are KGHSH and LQKENI. CDR3 in amino acids: CASSRIAGDGEQYF. The CDR3 DNA is TGTGCCAGCTCACGTATAGCGGGAGACGGCGAGCAGTACTTC.

This chain uses TRBV27 with TRBJ1-6, with 7 bases that match TRBD1. There are 12 residues in the CDR3. Germline V gene data show CDR1 as MNHEY and CDR2 as SMNVEV (reference sequence). V lost 9 bases and J lost 8; bases outside the gene matches: 4. CDR3 sequence (DNA): TGTGCCAGTGGGACAGAATATTCACCCCTCCACTTT. As protein: CASGTEYSPLHF.

J is TRBJ2-7 and V is TRBV11-2, with TRBD2 identical over 8 bases. The V segment lost 4 bases and the J segment 4 bases; nucleotides outside the gene matches: 12. Germline V gene lookup returns CDR1 SGHAT and CDR2 FQNNGV. This CDR3 is 16 amino acids long. CDR3 amino acids: CASSSILGLADYEQYF. The CDR3, as DNA: TGTGCCAGCAGCTCTATTTTAGGACTAGCAGATTACGAGCAGTACTTC. The variable domain in full, with the rest retrieved from reference TRBV11-2 and TRBJ2-7, is EAGVAQSPRYKIIEKRQSVAFWCNPISGHATLYWYQQILGQGPKLLIQFQNNGVVDDSQLPKDRFSAERLKGVDSTLKIQPAKLEDSAVYLCASSSILGLADYEQYFGPGTRLTVT.

The chain uses TRBV28 and TRBJ2-5; no definite D call. This CDR3 spans 13 amino acids. Trimming shortened V by 5 bases and J by 4 bases, and 11 bases separated the two germline ends. CDR1 is MDHEN and CDR2 is SYDVKM in the germline V gene. CDR3 coding DNA: TGTGCCAGCAGTCTCCCGGTCCGAGAGACCCAGTACTTC. Encoded protein: CASSLPVRETQYF. Using reference TRBV28 and TRBJ2-5 for the parts outside the CDR3, the full variable domain is DVKVTQSSRYLVKRTGEKVFLECVQDMDHENMFWYRQDPGLGLRLIYFSYDVKMKEKGDIPEGYSVSREKKERFSLILESASTNQTSMYLCASSLPVRETQYFGPGTRLLVL.

The V call is TRBV6-2 or TRBV6-3, the J call TRBJ1-5; a possible D gene is TRBD1 (5 bases). V was pared by 3 bases and J by 4 bases, with 10 bases between. The CDR3 runs to 14 residues. CDR1 and CDR2 from the germline V gene are MNHEY and SVGEGT. DNA of the CDR3: TGTGCCAGCAGTTATTCGGGGGGGAATCAGCCCCAGCATTTT. Residues: CASSYSGGNQPQHF.

This rearrangement joins TRBV30 to TRBJ1-6; D call uncertain. The CDR3 sequence is 13 residues long. Germline V gene sequence: CDR1 GTSNPN, CDR2 SVGIG (reference sequence). With 4 bases removed from V and 7 bases from J, the gap between germline ends came to 11 bases. The CDR3 DNA reads TGTGCCTGGACTCTTCACCCGAATTCACCCCTCCACTTT. As protein: CAWTLHPNSPLHF.

The chain is built from TRBV10-3 and TRBJ2-3; 10 bases line up with TRBD2. J was trimmed by 5 bases and V by 2 bases; bases with no gene match: 16. This CDR3 is built from 19 residues. From germline, CDR1 is ENHRY and CDR2 SYGVKD. The CDR3 nucleotides are TGTGCCATCAGTGAGCACAGGAGCGGTGGGAGCGGGAGGGGAGATACGCAGTATTTT. Residues: CAISEHRSGGSGRGDTQYF.

The chain uses TRBV27 and TRBJ2-7; tentatively, D is TRBD2 (6 bases). The ends were cut back, 6 bases at V and 3 bases at J, with 15 bases in the middle. The CDR3 sequence is 14 residues long. Germline CDR1 reads MNHEY; CDR2 reads SMNVEV (reference sequence). This CDR3 is CASRSLERVYEQYF. CDR3 coding DNA: TGTGCCAGCAGATCCCTGGAGCGGGTCTACGAGCAGTACTTC.

CDR3 in amino acids: CASSLGGWSNEQFF. CDR3 sequence (DNA): TGTGCCAGCAGCTTGGGGGGGTGGTCAAATGAGCAGTTCTTC. This sequence joins TRBV5-4 and TRBJ2-1; D is tentatively TRBD1 or TRBD2 (5 bases each). The CDR3 extends over 14 amino acids. Germline V gene lookup returns CDR1 SGHNT and CDR2 YYREEE (reference sequence). Trimming stripped 0 bases from V and 7 bases from J, with 11 bases between.

The CDR3 nucleotides read TGTGCCAGCAGCCCGATGAGCGGGACTGCCACAGATACGCAGTATTTT. Amino acids: CASSPMSGTATDTQYF. The V and J genes are TRBV3-1 (or the pseudogene TRBV3-2) and TRBJ2-3, with 7 bases that match TRBD2. From germline, CDR1 is LGHDT and CDR2 YNNKEL (reference sequence). This CDR3 has 16 amino acids. Trimming removed 4 bases from V and 2 bases from J; junction bases left unmatched: 9.

The chain joins TRBV27 to TRBJ1-1; no firm D call. There are 13 residues in the CDR3. Trimming shortened V by 7 bases and J by 8 bases, and 17 bases separated the two germline ends. Germline-derived CDR1 and CDR2 are MNHEY and SMNVEV (reference sequence). CDR3 sequence (DNA): TGTGCCAGCATAAATTGGTTTAATTCCGAAGCTTTCTTT. Translation gives CASINWFNSEAFF.

This chain links TRBV7-8 with TRBJ2-5, with 7 bases identical to TRBD2. V was pared by 5 bases and J by 0 bases, with 3 bases of the junction left unmatched. This CDR3 contains 14 residues. In germline, CDR1 is SGHVS, CDR2 FQNEAQ. This chain's CDR3 is CASSRAGHQETQYF. The CDR3 nucleotides read TGTGCCAGCAGCCGAGCGGGGCACCAAGAGACCCAGTACTTC.

The gene calls are TRBV7-2 and TRBJ2-1; 9 positions agree with TRBD2. This CDR3 region has 16 residues. CDR1 SGHTA and CDR2 FQGNSA come from the germline V gene. The ends lost 1 base at V and 4 bases at J; junction bases unmatched: 5. The CDR3 spells CASSLVSSGTYNEQFF. CDR3 DNA sequence: TGTGCCAGCAGCTTAGTGTCTAGCGGGACTTACAATGAGCAGTTCTTC.

The V and J genes are TRBV9 and TRBJ1-2; possibly TRBD1 for D (6 bases). CDR3 size: 15 residues. Trimming stripped 0 bases from V and 4 bases from J, with 13 bases between. The V gene's germline CDR1 is SGDLS and CDR2 YYNGEE. CDR3: CASSVERGTRYGYTF. In nucleotides, the CDR3 is TGTGCCAGCAGCGTAGAAAGGGGGACCCGCTATGGCTACACCTTC.

CDR3 sequence reads: CASSIVRGEKLFF. The CDR3 coding sequence is TGCGCCAGCAGCATTGTGAGGGGCGAAAAACTGTTTTTT. The chain combines TRBV4-1 with TRBJ1-4; perhaps TRBD1 as D (5 bases). In germline, CDR1 is MGHRA, CDR2 YSYEKL. This CDR3 has 13 residues. The V end was cut by 5 bases, the J end by 8 bases, with 12 bases between.

This chain uses TRBV6-4 with TRBJ2-2; D is unresolved. The CDR3 length is 12 residues. Trimming shortened V by 1 base and J by 3 bases, and 0 bases separated the two germline ends. The germline V gene has CDR1 MRHNA and CDR2 SNTAGT. CDR3 protein: CASSDYTGELFF. The CDR3 DNA is TGTGCCAGCAGTGACTACACCGGGGAGCTGTTTTTT.

This clone occurred once. J is TRBJ2-5 and V is TRBV3-1 (or the pseudogene TRBV3-2); 14 nucleotides match TRBD2. Germline lookup yields CDR1 LGHDT and CDR2 YNNKEL (reference sequence). The CDR3 runs to 18 residues. V lost 0 bases, J lost 1 base, and 4 bases stayed unmatched. For the CDR3, the DNA is TGTGCCAGCAGCCAAGATTTGACTAGCGGGAGGGCCCAAGAGACCCAGTACTTC. It encodes CASSQDLTSGRAQETQYF.